The 27 T cell receptor beta chains below all came from one sample that was sequenced in a study of neurological immune-mediated disorders. One entry per CDR3 protein results from TCRdb running MiXCR on the 5' RACE reads. The sample holds 55,000 to 75,000 distinct CDR3 sequences, roughly 13% seen once. Material: PBMCs. These TCRs come from a woman between 55 and 75 years old with HTLV-1-associated myelopathy (HAM/TSP).

This clonotype was recorded many times. The chain carries TRBV7-9 and TRBJ2-2, with D unresolved. CDR3 length equals 15 residues. Per germline, CDR1 SEHNR and CDR2 FQNEAQ (reference sequence). The germline V and J ends were trimmed by 5 bases and 0 bases, with 10 bases remaining between them. CDR3 protein: CASSRGRANTGELFF. CDR3 DNA: TGTGCCAGCAGCCGAGGTCGGGCGAACACCGGGGAGCTGTTTTTT.

This clonotype was seen repeatedly, ten times or more. V and J are TRBV27 and TRBJ2-5; D might be TRBD2 (5 bases). CDR3 length: 14 amino acids. V was clipped by 6 bases and J by 1 base, with 12 bases between them. Germline assignment: CDR1 MNHEY and CDR2 SMNVEV (reference sequence). In DNA, the CDR3 is TGTGCCAGCAGGGGATTGACTATCCAAGAGACCCAGTACTTC. Its protein is CASRGLTIQETQYF.

This clonotype was counted at least ten times. This chain connects TRBV24-1 to TRBJ2-1; tentative D call: TRBD2 (5 bases). The V gene's germline CDR1 is KGHDR and CDR2 SFDVKD. The germline V and J ends were trimmed by 4 bases and 11 bases, with 11 bases remaining between them. The CDR3 runs to 12 residues. As DNA, the CDR3 is TGTGCCACCAGTGACCGAGGGCCACAGCAGTTCTTC. Residues: CATSDRGPQQFF.

The table lists this clonotype with many counts. The chain combines TRBV5-1 with TRBJ2-1, with D perhaps matching TRBD1 (6 bases). From germline, CDR1 is SGHRS and CDR2 YFSETQ. Trimming stripped 2 bases from V and 4 bases from J, with 19 bases between. This CDR3 has 17 residues. The CDR3 nucleotides are TGCGCCAGCAGCTTACAACCACAGGGACCTAAATACAATGAGCAGTTCTTC. It encodes CASSLQPQGPKYNEQFF.

Concerning this clonotype itself: Possible read error: a much larger clone is one base away. In this CDR3 the conserved last residue, phenylalanine or tryptophan, is missing, so a read error is likely. The V gene is TRBV6-5, the J gene TRBJ2-2, with 10 bases fitting TRBD1. The length of the CDR3 is 16 residues. In germline, CDR1 is MNHEY, CDR2 SVGAGI. J lost 4 bases, V lost 0 bases, and 2 bases had no gene match. CDR3 DNA: TGTGCCAGCAGTTACTCGAGGACAGGGGGCACCGGGGAGCTGTTTTCT. Encoded protein: CASSYSRTGGTGELFS.

V gene TRBV29-1 combines with J gene TRBJ1-5, with a possible D match to TRBD1 (6 bases). The V and J ends lost 4 bases and 12 bases respectively, with 16 bases between them. This CDR3 has 12 amino acids. Germline V gene lookup returns CDR1 SQVTM and CDR2 ANQGSEA. The CDR3 here is CSVVRGPVDQHF. CDR3 DNA: TGCAGCGTTGTTCGGGGGCCGGTGGACCAGCATTTT.

This clonotype was detected ten times or more. The rearrangement uses TRBV29-1 and TRBJ2-5; perhaps TRBD2 as D (6 bases). Germline V gene lookup returns CDR1 SQVTM and CDR2 ANQGSEA. This CDR3 has 13 amino acids. Trimming removed 0 bases at V and 4 bases at J, with 9 bases between. DNA for the CDR3: TGCAGCGTTGAAGACAGGCGGGGAGAGACCCAGTACTTC. This translates into CSVEDRRGETQYF.

In its sample, this clonotype was seen many times. This chain links TRBV10-3 with TRBJ2-1; 7 bases map to TRBD1. The CDR3 is 12 amino acids. Germline loops: CDR1 ENHRY, CDR2 SYGVKD. V lost 6 bases, J lost 5 bases, and 1 base stayed unmatched. This CDR3 reads CAIRDRDNEQFF. The CDR3 region has the DNA TGTGCCATCAGAGACAGGGACAATGAGCAGTTCTTC.

This clonotype showed up many times. The chain joins TRBV4-2 to TRBJ2-5, with 10 bases lining up with TRBD2. The CDR3 has 16 amino acids. Trimming cost V 1 base and J 5 bases; bases outside gene matches: 7. Germline loops: CDR1 LGHNA, CDR2 YNFKEQ. The CDR3, as DNA: TGTGCCAGCAGCCAAGGGACTAGCGGTAGTTGGGAGACCCAGTACTTC. Its translation: CASSQGTSGSWETQYF.

This clonotype was counted ten times or more. This chain uses TRBV29-1 with TRBJ2-1; TRBD2 might be the D (6 bases). Per germline, CDR1 SQVTM and CDR2 ANQGSEA. Trimming left V 4 bases short and J 8 bases short, with 9 bases between. The CDR3 runs to 11 residues. The CDR3 protein is CSVGGGDEQFF. As DNA, the CDR3 is TGCAGCGTTGGGGGAGGCGATGAGCAGTTCTTC.

The sample holds many counts of this clonotype. This chain joins TRBV20-1 and TRBJ2-3, with a weak D call TRBD2 (6 bases). From germline, CDR1 is DFQATT and CDR2 SNEGSKA (reference sequence). The CDR3 loop spans 17 amino acids. The CDR3 nucleotides are TGCAGGGTCTATCAGGGCGGCGGGATAACTAGCACAGATACGCAGTATTTT. Translated, it gives CRVYQGGGITSTDTQYF.

Ten or more counts support this clonotype. V is TRBV5-5 and J is TRBJ2-5, with 13 bases that match TRBD2. CDR1 SGHKS and CDR2 YYEKEE come from the germline V gene (reference sequence). This CDR3 is 16 amino acids long. After removal of 3 bases from V and 5 bases from J, the junction contained 7 bases not matched to a gene. CDR3: CASSSLAGGLGETQYF. The CDR3, as DNA: TGTGCCAGCAGCTCACTAGCGGGAGGGCTCGGGGAGACCCAGTACTTC.

This clonotype was counted ten times or more. This chain joins TRBV30 and TRBJ2-2; TRBD1 is a possible D gene (5 bases). Germline V gives CDR1 GTSNPN, CDR2 SVGIG (reference sequence). CDR3 length: 14 amino acids. V lost 3 bases and J 4 bases, leaving 12 bases between the germline ends. DNA for the CDR3: TGTGCCTGGAGGACTGGACAAGGCACCGGGGAGCTGTTTTTT. Translation: CAWRTGQGTGELFF.

This clonotype was seen ten or more times. The genes are TRBV4-1 and TRBJ2-1; D gene uncertain. The CDR3 loop spans 13 amino acids. The V end was cut by 2 bases, the J end by 4 bases, with 6 bases between. CDR1 MGHRA and CDR2 YSYEKL come from the germline V gene. This chain's CDR3 is CASSQYNYNEQFF. CDR3 sequence (DNA): TGCGCCAGCAGCCAATACAATTACAATGAGCAGTTCTTC.

This clonotype was seen ten or more times. The rearrangement uses TRBV20-1 and TRBJ2-7, with 10 bases matching TRBD1. After removal of 4 bases from V and 4 bases from J, the junction contained 10 bases not matched to a gene. This CDR3 has 15 amino acids. The germline CDR1 and CDR2 sequences are DFQATT and SNEGSKA (reference sequence). As DNA, the CDR3 is TGCAGTGCTAACCAGCGCGGGACAGGGGAATACGAGCAGTACTTC. As protein: CSANQRGTGEYEQYF.

The rearrangement joins TRBV6-6 to TRBJ1-4; D is uncertain. The germline V gene encodes CDR1 MNHNY and CDR2 SVGAGI (reference sequence). V was pared by 10 bases and J by 0 bases, with 12 bases between. This CDR3 is built from 14 residues. Here the CDR3 reads CAIRYSPTNEKLFF. The CDR3 DNA reads as TGTGCCATTCGGTACAGCCCAACTAATGAAAAACTGTTTTTT.

Remarks on this clonotype: Since a much larger clone is just one base distant, this may be a read error. The chain couples TRBV5-1 to TRBJ2-5; tentative D call: TRBD2 (7 bases). The CDR3 loop spans 17 amino acids. Trimming cost V 2 bases and J 4 bases, with 21 bases left between them. CDR1 and CDR2 from the germline V gene are SGHRS and YFSETQ. The CDR3 DNA sequence: TGCGCCAGCAGCTTCACTAGGGGGAGGGCCATTGGAGAGACCCAGTACTTC. It yields the protein CASSFTRGRAIGETQYF.

This clonotype has a count of ten or more. This rearrangement joins TRBV5-4 to TRBJ2-2; 11 nucleotides match TRBD2. J was trimmed by 1 base and V by 4 bases; bases with no gene match: 6. The germline V gene has CDR1 SGHNT and CDR2 YYREEE (reference sequence). The CDR3 consists of 17 residues. Here the CDR3 DNA reads TGTGCCAGCAGCCGAGGGACTAGCGGCATGAACACCGGGGAGCTGTTTTTT. It is translated as CASSRGTSGMNTGELFF.

In the case of this clonotype: One base away lies a much larger clone, so this may be a sequencing read error. J is TRBJ2-5 and V is TRBV18, with D maybe TRBD1 (5 bases). Germline lookup yields CDR1 KGHSH and CDR2 LQKENI. The CDR3 has 15 residues. The CDR3 sequence: CTSSPQSQGQETQYF. The CDR3 DNA reads as TGTACCAGCTCACCACAGTCGCAGGGACAAGAGACCCAGTACTTC.

This clonotype was seen at least ten times. The rearrangement uses TRBV6-2 or TRBV6-3 and TRBJ2-5, with D perhaps TRBD2 (5 bases). Deletions cut 0 bases from V and 5 bases from J, with 13 bases between. This CDR3 has 15 amino acids. The germline V gene has CDR1 MNHEY and CDR2 SVGEGT. The CDR3 region is CASSYSSVRAETQYF. The DNA for the CDR3 is TGTGCCAGCAGTTACTCGAGTGTGAGGGCCGAGACCCAGTACTTC.

The rearrangement joins TRBV20-1 to TRBJ2-1; 10 nucleotides line up with TRBD2. The CDR3 is made up of 15 amino acids. Germline CDR1 DFQATT, CDR2 SNEGSKA (reference sequence). J gave up 3 bases and V 3 bases, and 5 bases lay outside the gene matches. The CDR3 DNA reads as TGCAGTGCTAGTTCTACTAGCGGGATCTACAATGAGCAGTTCTTC. Amino acid sequence: CSASSTSGIYNEQFF.

Of note for this clonotype: The junction departs from germline at one end; a sequencing error may be responsible. The chain employs TRBV15 and TRBJ2-7, with 7 positions matching TRBD1. The CDR3 has 17 residues. The germline V gene has CDR1 LNHNV and CDR2 YYDKDF (reference sequence). CDR3 amino acids: CATSWDRNRGRSYKQYF. CDR3 DNA sequence: TGTGCCACCAGTTGGGATAGAAACAGGGGTCGGTCCTACAAGCAGTACTTC.

Ten or more counts support this clonotype. The chain combines TRBV20-1 with TRBJ2-7, with TRBD2 as a possible D gene (5 bases). V was shortened by 1 base and J by 0 bases, with 13 bases between the two germline ends. In germline, CDR1 is DFQATT, CDR2 SNEGSKA (reference sequence). This CDR3 spans 15 amino acids. The CDR3 DNA reads as TGCAGTGCTAGAGCTTGGCGGGTCAGCTCCTACGAGCAGTACTTC. Its translation: CSARAWRVSSYEQYF.

This clonotype was seen repeatedly, ten times or more. The chain couples TRBV5-1 to TRBJ2-7, with a weak D call TRBD2 (5 bases). Germline CDR1 and CDR2: SGHRS and YFSETQ. V lost 4 bases to trimming and J lost 5 bases, with 16 bases between them. There are 14 residues in the CDR3. The CDR3 sequence: CASSRRGGWNEQYF. The CDR3 nucleotides are TGCGCCAGCAGCCGCCGCGGAGGATGGAACGAGCAGTACTTC.

This clonotype was seen many times. The J gene is TRBJ2-1, the V gene TRBV29-1; the match to TRBD2 covers 15 bases. The J segment lost 4 bases and the V segment lost 8 bases, leaving 15 bases of the junction unmatched. This CDR3 region has 18 residues. The germline V gene encodes CDR1 SQVTM and CDR2 ANQGSEA. CDR3: CSIRTSGRARTGYNEQFF. The CDR3, as DNA: TGCAGCATCCGGACTAGCGGGAGGGCAAGGACGGGATACAATGAGCAGTTCTTC.

The table lists this clonotype with many counts. V is TRBV10-3 and J is TRBJ2-7, with D perhaps TRBD2 (5 bases). This CDR3 region has 17 residues. The ends were cut back, 0 bases at V and 2 bases at J, with 17 bases in the middle. The germline CDR1 and CDR2 sequences are ENHRY and SYGVKD. Written as DNA, the CDR3 is TGTGCCATCAGTGAGTCCGGTTATTTAGCGAGTACCTACGAGCAGTACTTC. Encoded protein: CAISESGYLASTYEQYF.

This clonotype was observed at least ten times. This chain joins TRBV6-2 or TRBV6-3 and TRBJ1-5; D gene uncertain. The CDR3 runs to 15 residues. The germline CDR1 and CDR2 sequences are MNHEY and SVGEGT. V lost 2 bases, J lost 0 bases, and 8 bases lay in between. This CDR3 is CASSYSGVSNQPQHF. CDR3 DNA: TGTGCCAGCAGTTACAGTGGTGTTAGCAATCAGCCCCAGCATTTT.